One and the same sample provided the 19 T cell receptor beta chains below, sequenced in a study of blood T cell repertoires in COVID-19 (dated by TCRdb to the early 2020s). The library was obtained by the immunoSEQ multiplex PCR assay. Sourced from immuneACCESS, this table was stored by TCRdb with only in-frame sequences that have V and J called. A share of the clones is absent; for the studies checked, an unresolved V gene accounts for under half, and the remainder has no known explanation. For this sample the table gives about 180,000 clones, of which roughly 82% were detected only once. Clones ranked in the top ten supply over 7.5% of the sample. Sequencing was done on a sample of peripheral blood. These receptors were collected from a woman aged 65 to 85 with acute or convalescent COVID-19.

This clone occurred once. The chain uses TRBV13 and TRBJ1-1; TRBD1 aligns across 9 bases. CDR1 is PRHDT and CDR2 is FYEKMQ in the germline V gene (reference sequence). The CDR3 length is 14 residues. After removal of 0 bases from V and 9 bases from J, the junction contained 5 bases not matched to a gene. Here the CDR3 DNA reads TGTGCCAGCAGCTTAGGGGACAGGGGCCCTCAAGCTTTCTTT. As protein: CASSLGDRGPQAFF.

The V gene is TRBV19, the J gene TRBJ2-3; TRBD2 aligns across 7 bases. The CDR3 has 21 residues. The germline CDR1 and CDR2 sequences are LNHDA and SQIVND (reference sequence). J was trimmed by 2 bases and V by 6 bases; bases with no gene match: 26. The chain's CDR3 is CASSLGERLAQGRTHTDTQYF. The CDR3 DNA follows: TGTGCCAGTAGCCTAGGGGAAAGACTAGCACAAGGTCGCACACACACAGATACGCAGTATTTT.

The chain uses TRBV7-2 and TRBJ1-2; perhaps TRBD1 as D (6 bases). Germline V gene lookup returns CDR1 SGHTA and CDR2 FQGNSA. V was shortened by 3 bases and J by 4 bases, with 18 bases between the two germline ends. This CDR3 is built from 16 residues. CDR3 in amino acids: CASSLEPGAPSYGYTF. The CDR3 DNA is TGTGCCAGCAGCTTGGAGCCAGGGGCGCCCAGCTATGGCTACACCTTC.

Here the CDR3 reads CASSRRQGLNTEAFF. The CDR3 nucleotides read TGCGCCAGCAGCAGACGACAGGGCTTGAACACTGAAGCTTTCTTT. The V and J genes are TRBV4-3 and TRBJ1-1; 7 bases map to TRBD1. The germline gives CDR1 LGHNA, CDR2 YSLEER. V shed 5 bases and J 0 bases; nucleotides not matched to a gene: 6. This CDR3 comprises 15 residues.

J is TRBJ1-2 and V is TRBV19, with 7 bases lining up with TRBD1. V lost 1 base and J lost 4; bases outside the gene matches: 6. Germline CDR1 is LNHDA and CDR2 is SQIVND (reference sequence). The CDR3 contains 15 residues. The CDR3 DNA sequence: TGTGCCAGTAGTATAGGGACCAGGGGGATCTATGGCTACACCTTC. Protein sequence: CASSIGTRGIYGYTF.

A single count supports this clone. The chain couples TRBV7-7 to TRBJ2-5; 12 bases map to TRBD2. CDR3 size: 14 residues. Trimming at V came to 5 bases and at J to 4 bases, leaving 2 bases not matched to a gene. Germline V CDR1 and CDR2: SSHAT, FNYEAQ (reference sequence). The CDR3 DNA reads TGTGCCAGCAGCCCGGGACTAGCGGGAGAGACCCAGTACTTC. Its protein product is CASSPGLAGETQYF.

The J gene is TRBJ2-3, the V gene TRBV5-4; 10 bases are shared with TRBD2. The V segment lost 0 bases and the J segment 3 bases; nucleotides outside the gene matches: 13. Germline V CDR1 and CDR2: SGHNT, YYREEE (reference sequence). The CDR3 runs 19 residues. The CDR3 here is CASSLGWSGRAEGTDTQYF. The CDR3 DNA reads TGTGCCAGCAGCTTGGGATGGAGCGGGAGGGCCGAGGGGACAGATACGCAGTATTTT.

The rearrangement joins TRBV27 to TRBJ2-2, with 7 bases lining up with TRBD1. The germline CDR1 and CDR2 sequences are MNHEY and SMNVEV (reference sequence). The CDR3 totals 16 residues. Unmatched junction bases numbered 13, after V lost 6 bases and J lost 6 bases. The CDR3 sequence is CASSPGQVRGAGELFF. The CDR3 bases are TGTGCCAGCAGCCCCGGACAGGTCCGGGGCGCCGGGGAGCTGTTTTTT.

The gene calls are TRBV19 and TRBJ1-5; D not certain. In germline, CDR1 is LNHDA, CDR2 SQIVND (reference sequence). This CDR3 has 14 amino acids. Trimming removed 1 base at V and 2 bases at J, with 6 bases between. CDR3 region: CASSIGQGNQPQHF. In DNA form, the CDR3 reads TGTGCCAGTAGTATAGGACAAGGCAATCAGCCCCAGCATTTT. Together with reference TRBV19 and TRBJ1-5, the CDR3 gives the full variable domain: DGGITQSPKYLFRKEGQNVTLSCEQNLNHDAMYWYRQDPGQGLRLIYYSQIVNDFQKGDIAEGYSVSREKKESFPLTVTSAQKNPTAFYLCASSIGQGNQPQHFGDGTRLSIL.

The chain uses TRBV18 and TRBJ2-2; 9 bases agree with TRBD1. Germline V gives CDR1 KGHSH, CDR2 LQKENI. Trimming at V came to 2 bases and at J to 1 base, leaving 2 bases not matched to a gene. The CDR3 length is 16 residues. In DNA form, the CDR3 reads TGTGCCAGCTCACCAAACAGGGGGCGGAACACCGGGGAGCTGTTTTTT. As protein: CASSPNRGRNTGELFF.

The chain has TRBV6-2 or TRBV6-3 and TRBJ2-1, with TRBD2 matching over 9 bases. V lost 6 bases and J lost 10; bases outside the gene matches: 13. The CDR3 spans 15 residues. Germline CDR1 is MNHEY and CDR2 is SVGEGT. The CDR3 sequence: CASSQVSGSKWEQFF. For the CDR3, the DNA is TGTGCCAGCAGCCAAGTTAGCGGGAGTAAGTGGGAGCAGTTCTTC.

J is TRBJ1-5 and V is TRBV28; 9 bases agree with TRBD1. The CDR3 consists of 16 residues. Germline trimming cut 4 bases from V and 6 bases from J; bases unmatched to any gene: 10. Germline V gene sequence: CDR1 MDHEN, CDR2 SYDVKM. The DNA for the CDR3 is TGTGCCAGCAGTTCACTGGACAGGGGATGGGGTCAGCCCCAGCATTTT. Protein sequence: CASSSLDRGWGQPQHF.

The chain carries TRBV6-5 and TRBJ1-2; TRBD1 agrees at 9 bases. Germline V lookup: CDR1 MNHEY, CDR2 SVGAGI. This CDR3 comprises 14 residues. V shed 4 bases and J 8 bases; nucleotides not matched to a gene: 8. Here the CDR3 reads CASSSGGQGGGYTF. DNA of the CDR3: TGTGCCAGCAGTTCCGGGGGACAGGGAGGGGGCTACACCTTC.

In DNA, the CDR3 is TGTGCCAGCAGTTTAGGGGAGAATCAGCCCCAGCATTTT. It codes for CASSLGENQPQHF. The gene calls are TRBV28 and TRBJ1-5; D unresolved. V lost 2 bases and J lost 4, with 6 bases in between. Germline V gene sequence: CDR1 MDHEN, CDR2 SYDVKM. The CDR3 is made up of 13 amino acids. The variable domain in full, completed from reference TRBV28 and TRBJ1-5, reads DVKVTQSSRYLVKRTGEKVFLECVQDMDHENMFWYRQDPGLGLRLIYFSYDVKMKEKGDIPEGYSVSREKKERFSLILESASTNQTSMYLCASSLGENQPQHFGDGTRLSIL.

This chain uses TRBV9 with TRBJ2-2, with a possible D match to TRBD2 (5 bases). V lost 1 base, J lost 7 bases, and 11 bases lay in between. CDR3 length: 14 amino acids. CDR1 and CDR2 (germline): SGDLS, YYNGEE. This CDR3 is CASSVFRGGGELFF. The CDR3 DNA sequence: TGTGCCAGCAGCGTATTCCGGGGTGGCGGGGAGCTGTTTTTT.

The rearrangement joins TRBV2 to TRBJ2-7; maybe TRBD2 (5 bases). CDR1 SNHLY and CDR2 FYNNEI come from the germline V gene. Trimming took 7 bases from V and 0 from J, leaving 16 bases between them. The CDR3 loop spans 15 amino acids. CDR3 amino acids: CASIKTPGSSYEQYF. The CDR3, as DNA: TGTGCCAGCATAAAAACACCGGGGTCCTCCTACGAGCAGTACTTC.

The genes are TRBV5-1 and TRBJ1-2; 7 bases fit TRBD1. Looked up from germline, CDR1 is SGHRS and CDR2 is YFSETQ. The CDR3 totals 14 residues. V lost 3 bases, J lost 6 bases, and 8 bases stayed unmatched. CDR3 DNA: TGCGCCAGCAGCTCGCCCGGGACAGCGGATGGCTACACCTTC. This sequence encodes CASSSPGTADGYTF.

The chain employs TRBV24-1 and TRBJ2-3; TRBD2 is a possible D gene (5 bases). This CDR3 has 17 amino acids. Germline assignment: CDR1 KGHDR and CDR2 SFDVKD. Deletions cut 3 bases from V and 1 base from J, with 16 bases between. CDR3 sequence reads: CATSDVTVTGGTDTQYF. Here the CDR3 DNA reads TGTGCCACCAGTGATGTCACCGTGACCGGGGGCACAGATACGCAGTATTTT.

This clone occurred once. The rearrangement links TRBV28 to TRBJ1-3; TRBD1 agrees at 9 bases. CDR3 length: 12 residues. The V gene end was trimmed by 7 bases and the J gene end by 8 bases; junction bases not matched to a gene: 3. Germline CDR1 is MDHEN and CDR2 is SYDVKM. CDR3 amino acids: CASKTGGYTIYF. The CDR3 DNA reads as TGTGCCAGCAAGACAGGGGGGTACACCATATATTTT.